This entry lists 16 T cell receptor beta chains sequenced from one sample in a study of shared clonotypes between healthy human individuals. Using immunoSEQ multiplex PCR, the repertoire was profiled, and TCRdb retains in-frame clones only, with some absent. The data hold 950,000 to 1,100,000 clones, with 70% to 80% observed a single time. Material: memory CD4+ T cells from PBMCs. The sample's subset: CD45RA-negative fraction. These receptors originate from a man between 18 and 35 years old in good health. Some clones in this sample may be carry-over from other donors' samples.

For this clone: Other DNA sequences in the sample encode the same CDR3. This chain uses TRBV5-1 with TRBJ2-7; the D call may be TRBD1 or TRBD2 (5 bases each). The CDR3 length is 12 residues. Germline lookup yields CDR1 SGHRS and CDR2 YFSETQ. The V end was cut by 3 bases, the J end by 3 bases, with 7 bases between. CDR3 in amino acids: CASSWGSYEQYF. For the CDR3, the DNA is TGCGCCAGCAGCTGGGGGAGCTACGAGCAGTACTTC.

In its sample, this clone was seen a few times. The rearrangement links TRBV7-2 to TRBJ2-3, with TRBD1 as a possible D gene (6 bases). The V end lost 5 bases, the J end lost 8 bases, and 23 bases lay between the germline ends. This CDR3 is built from 16 residues. Germline CDR1 reads SGHTA; CDR2 reads FQGNSA. CDR3 sequence (DNA): TGTGCCAGCAGCCCCAGGGGCGGACGACCGGTTGGTACGCAGTATTTT. It encodes CASSPRGGRPVGTQYF.

The chain has TRBV21-1 and TRBJ2-7; the table's D call TRBD1 went unverified against the DNA. TRBV21-1 is marked as a pseudogene. The CDR3 has 17 amino acids. The CDR3 is CASSKLRDIIISYEQYF. In DNA, the CDR3 is TGTGCCAGCAGCAAATTGAGGGACATTATAATTTCCTACGAGCAGTACTTC.

The chain has TRBV2 and TRBJ2-7; D unresolved. The CDR3 length is 11 residues. With 6 bases removed from V and 3 bases from J, the gap between germline ends came to 6 bases. Per the germline V gene, CDR1 is SNHLY and CDR2 is FYNNEI. The CDR3 region is CASSIDYEQYF. The CDR3, as DNA: TGTGCCAGCAGCATAGACTACGAGCAGTACTTC. Filled out from reference TRBV2 and TRBJ2-7, the complete variable domain reads EPEVTQTPSHQVTQMGQEVILRCVPISNHLYFYWYRQILGQKVEFLVSFYNNEISEKSEIFDDQFSVERPDGSNFTLKIRSTKLEDSAMYFCASSIDYEQYFGPGTRLTVT.

On this clone: The identical CDR3 is also encoded by other nucleotide sequences in the sample. J is TRBJ1-2 and V is TRBV5-1, with D hard to call. Germline V gene data show CDR1 as SGHRS and CDR2 as YFSETQ. V lost 4 bases, J lost 1 base, and 14 bases lay in between. There are 15 residues in the CDR3. The CDR3 DNA is TGCGCCAGCAGCCCTACCGTCGGGGATAACTATGGCTACACCTTC. Residues: CASSPTVGDNYGYTF.

The CDR3 nucleotides are TGTGCCAGCAGCTTAATGAGACAAGAGACCCAGTACTTC. Protein product: CASSLMRQETQYF. V usage is TRBV7-2 and J usage is TRBJ2-5; unclear D gene. Trimming cost V 2 bases and J 2 bases, with 6 bases left between them. This CDR3 region has 13 residues. The germline V gene has CDR1 SGHTA and CDR2 FQGNSA.

This clone occurred once. The chain couples TRBV29-1 to TRBJ2-1, with TRBD2 as a possible D gene (6 bases). The CDR3 contains 14 residues. Germline V CDR1 and CDR2: SQVTM, ANQGSEA. V was clipped by 7 bases and J by 2 bases, with 15 bases between them. CDR3 sequence: CSAESGLPYNEQFF. The CDR3 DNA reads as TGCAGCGCCGAGAGCGGGTTACCCTACAATGAGCAGTTCTTC.

This chain uses TRBV29-1 with TRBJ2-3, with unresolved D. The CDR3 is 13 amino acids. The germline V gene has CDR1 SQVTM and CDR2 ANQGSEA. Trimming took 4 bases from V and 2 from J, leaving 10 bases between them. CDR3 in amino acids: CSVGWRYTDTQYF. CDR3 coding DNA: TGCAGCGTTGGGTGGCGGTACACAGATACGCAGTATTTT.

The chain is built from TRBV2 and TRBJ2-3; D might be TRBD2 (7 bases). Trimming pared 4 bases from V and 6 bases from J, leaving 17 bases between. CDR3 length: 15 residues. CDR1 is SNHLY and CDR2 is FYNNEI in the germline V gene. The CDR3 loop is CASSGYRVGGDTQYF. Here the CDR3 DNA reads TGTGCCAGCAGTGGGTACAGGGTCGGGGGGGATACGCAGTATTTT.

A word on this clone: This sample also contains other DNA sequences that code for the same CDR3. The J gene is TRBJ2-7, the V gene TRBV5-1; no clear D gene. Germline CDR1 is SGHRS and CDR2 is YFSETQ. V lost 0 bases, J lost 3 bases, and 4 bases lay in between. The CDR3 spans 12 residues. CDR3 in DNA: TGCGCCAGCAGCTTGGAGGGCTACGAGCAGTACTTC. This translates into CASSLEGYEQYF.

The gene calls are TRBV5-1 and TRBJ2-2; 8 nucleotides line up with TRBD2. With V trimmed by 7 bases and J by 3 bases, 8 bases remained unmatched. Germline V gene data show CDR1 as SGHRS and CDR2 as YFSETQ. The CDR3 extends over 15 amino acids. CDR3 nucleotides: TGCGCCAGCTTAGCCGGGACTAGATACACCGGGGAGCTGTTTTTT. Translating gives CASLAGTRYTGELFF.

This clone was recorded once. The genes are TRBV7-2 and TRBJ1-2; 8 bases line up with TRBD1. V lost 7 bases to trimming and J lost 0 bases; unmatched junction nucleotides: 4. This CDR3 has 14 residues. Per the germline V gene, CDR1 is SGHTA and CDR2 is FQGNSA. CDR3 protein: CASTMDRANYGYTF. In DNA, the CDR3 is TGTGCCAGCACCATGGACAGGGCTAACTATGGCTACACCTTC.

This clone was seen only a few times. The rearrangement uses TRBV25-1 and TRBJ2-5, with D maybe TRBD2 (6 bases). Germline V lookup: CDR1 MGHDK, CDR2 SYGVNS. V shed 6 bases and J shed 0 bases, with 14 bases lying between them. The CDR3 consists of 15 residues. CDR3 DNA sequence: TGTGCCAGCAGGGACACCCGGGACTACCAAGAGACCCAGTACTTC. Translated, it gives CASRDTRDYQETQYF.

The genes are TRBV19 and TRBJ2-1, with D maybe TRBD2 (5 bases). CDR3 length equals 14 residues. V was cut by 4 bases and J by 4 bases, with 11 bases left in between. Germline CDR1 and CDR2: LNHDA and SQIVND (reference sequence). In DNA form, the CDR3 reads TGTGCCAGTAGTAGTAGCGACGGATACAATGAGCAGTTCTTC. It yields the protein CASSSSDGYNEQFF.

The chain uses TRBV7-3 and TRBJ2-7, with 8 bases lining up with TRBD2. Germline V gene data show CDR1 as SGHTA and CDR2 as FQGTGA. CDR3 length: 14 amino acids. V was pared by 5 bases and J by 1 base, with 4 bases of the junction left unmatched. CDR3 protein: CASSTSGGSYEQYF. CDR3 bases: TGTGCCAGCAGCACATCGGGAGGGTCCTACGAGCAGTACTTC.

This clone was picked up one time. V usage is TRBV21-1 and J usage is TRBJ2-1; TRBD2, the table's D call, was not compared with the DNA. TRBV21-1 counts as a pseudogene. This CDR3 has 13 amino acids. This CDR3 is CASRSTYYNEQFF. The CDR3 nucleotides read TGTGCCAGCAGGTCAACTTACTACAATGAGCAGTTCTTC.